These T cell receptor beta chains were read from a single sample in a study of OX40 agonist ivuxolimab in advanced cancers. The table came from immunoSEQ multiplex PCR; TCRdb's copy has only in-frame clones and leaves some out. Here the sample spans approximately 87,000 clones, roughly 85% being singletons. This material consisted of CD4+ or CD8+ T cells sorted from blood, taken in a trial of the OX40 agonist ivuxolimab. These receptors were taken from an adult with an advanced solid tumor such as melanoma, head and neck, liver or kidney cancer. Each CDR3 is given with its conserved first and last residue. The D gene is left open where the match is weak. Clone size is shown for a subset of rows, as once, few, many or a class of expanded clone.

v_call	j_call	d_call	clone_size	cdr3_aa	cdr3_nt
TRBV7-3	TRBJ2-1	-	-	CASSPRLGSNEQFF	TGTGCCAGCAGCCCCCGTCTAGGAAGCAATGAGCAGTTCTTC
TRBV27	TRBJ2-1	-	-	CASSPQALSHNEQFF	TGTGCCAGCAGTCCACAAGCGCTCTCCCACAATGAGCAGTTCTTC
TRBV7-2	TRBJ2-6	-	-	CASSLRTAGANVLTF	TGTGCCAGCAGCTTACGGACAGCTGGGGCCAACGTCCTGACTTTC
TRBV19	TRBJ2-2	-	-	CASSIGPGMRTGELFF	TGTGCCAGTAGTATAGGCCCAGGAATGAGGACCGGGGAGCTGTTTTTT
TRBV18	TRBJ1-2	TRBD1	-	CASSPAGTGPSNYGYTF	TGTGCCAGCTCACCAGCCGGGACAGGACCTTCTAACTATGGCTACACCTTC
TRBV5-1	TRBJ2-1	-	-	CASRDAESYNEQFF	TGCGCCAGCAGAGATGCTGAATCCTACAATGAGCAGTTCTTC
TRBV18	TRBJ1-1	-	-	CASSPPVTNTEAFF	TGTGCCAGCTCACCACCGGTTACTAACACTGAAGCTTTCTTT
TRBV6-1	TRBJ1-5	TRBD1	few	CASSTGTGNHQPQHF	TGTGCCAGCAGCACCGGGACAGGGAATCATCAGCCCCAGCATTTT
TRBV6-5	TRBJ1-1	-	-	CASSSHGTGNTEAFF	TGTGCCAGCAGTTCGCACGGGACGGGAAACACTGAAGCTTTCTTT
TRBV28	TRBJ1-3	-	-	CASSLRNPGNTIYF	TGTGCCAGCAGTTTAAGGAACCCTGGAAACACCATATATTTT
TRBV6-6	TRBJ2-2	-	-	CASTTLGTGELFF	TGTGCCAGCACTACACTTGGCACCGGGGAGCTGTTTTTT
TRBV11-1	TRBJ2-7	-	once	CASSLGTDSYEQYF	TGTGCCAGCAGCTTAGGTACAGACTCCTACGAGCAGTACTTC
TRBV7-6	TRBJ2-5	TRBD1	-	CASSSDRVETQYF	TGTGCCAGCAGCTCGGACAGGGTTGAGACCCAGTACTTC
TRBV6-6	TRBJ1-5	TRBD1	-	CASSRGGSNQPQHF	TGTGCCAGCAGCAGGGGGGGTAGCAATCAGCCCCAGCATTTT
TRBV6-5	TRBJ1-5	-	-	CASMGRGSGQPQHF	TGTGCCAGCATGGGGCGGGGGAGCGGTCAGCCCCAGCATTTT
TRBV11-2	TRBJ2-5	-	-	CASSLVLAGEETQYF	TGTGCCAGCAGCTTAGTCCTTGCAGGGGAAGAGACCCAGTACTTC
TRBV7-2	TRBJ2-7	-	-	CASSLDAGRNEQYF	TGTGCCAGCAGCTTAGACGCAGGGCGGAACGAGCAGTACTTC
TRBV6-1	TRBJ1-1	-	-	CASSEQKNTEAFF	TGTGCCAGCAGTGAACAGAAGAACACTGAAGCTTTCTTT
TRBV18	TRBJ2-1	-	-	CASSPDSSSYNEQFF	TGTGCCAGCTCACCGGATTCTAGCTCCTACAATGAGCAGTTCTTC
TRBV5-1	TRBJ1-2	-	-	CASSSGTVNYGYTF	TGCGCCAGTAGCTCCGGGACCGTCAACTATGGCTACACCTTC
TRBV13	TRBJ1-1	-	-	CASSLHRPNTEAFF	TGTGCCAGCAGCTTACACCGTCCGAACACTGAAGCTTTCTTT
TRBV4-2	TRBJ2-1	-	-	CASSQDRRSSYNEQFF	TGTGCCAGCAGCCAAGATCGGCGGAGCTCCTACAATGAGCAGTTCTTC
TRBV7-9	TRBJ1-1	-	-	CASSISGLGEAFF	TGTGCCAGCAGCATATCTGGCCTCGGTGAAGCTTTCTTT
TRBV19	TRBJ1-1	-	-	CASIPGGGNTEAFF	TGTGCCAGTATTCCGGGGGGAGGCAACACTGAAGCTTTCTTT
TRBV10-1	TRBJ1-1	-	-	CASSRGLVGGVNTEAFF	TGCGCCAGCAGTAGGGGTTTGGTGGGGGGGGTGAACACTGAAGCTTTCTTT
TRBV6-6	TRBJ2-1	-	-	CASSWSRDFYNEQFF	TGTGCCAGCAGTTGGTCCCGGGACTTTTACAATGAGCAGTTCTTC
TRBV7-8	TRBJ2-7	-	once	CASSLIARREQYF	TGTGCCAGCAGCTTAATTGCGAGAAGGGAGCAGTACTTC
TRBV10-2	TRBJ2-1	TRBD2	-	CASSGLLLAGGEQFF	TGCGCCAGCAGTGGGCTGCTACTAGCGGGGGGTGAGCAGTTCTTC
TRBV10-1	TRBJ2-5	TRBD1	-	CASSLTGSETQYF	TGCGCCAGCAGCCTGACAGGGTCCGAGACCCAGTACTTC
TRBV2	TRBJ2-3	-	-	CASSEPGTSIPDTQYF	TGTGCCAGCAGTGAACCAGGAACTAGCATTCCGGATACGCAGTATTTT
TRBV27	TRBJ2-5	TRBD1	once	CASSLSRGTGLETQYF	TGTGCCAGCAGTTTATCGAGGGGGACAGGGCTGGAGACCCAGTACTTC
TRBV10-3	TRBJ1-4	-	-	CAISESGRGSEKLFF	TGTGCCATCAGTGAGTCCGGCAGGGGAAGCGAAAAACTGTTTTTT